This T cell receptor (beta chain) is from a study of cytomegalovirus exposure and HLA in healthy donors. Points from the study as a whole: It was reportedly the case that the classifier diagnosed cytomegalovirus status with high specificity and sensitivity. The authors enumerated around 150 TCR beta chains as linked to cytomegalovirus.

CDR3 length: 15 amino acids. In germline, CDR1 is KGHSH, CDR2 LQKENI. Trimming took 3 bases from V and 8 from J; bases not matched to a gene: 9. As regards this clone: The antigen remains unidentified.

PCR used 60 Vbeta primers and 13 Jbeta primers. In the study's own analysis: Later work found 65 million to 90 million unique TCR beta chains, with about 10 million shared. This table comes from immunoSEQ multiplex PCR, and its TCRdb copy is limited to in-frame clones, with some not included. For V, J and clone size, that table is used; D and trimming come from the DNA. The sample has 150,000 to 200,000 clones, approximately 85% seen once. The V and J genes are TRBV18 and TRBJ1-2; 10 positions match TRBD1. The source is a man younger than 35 in good health and CMV-seronegative. Input material: PBMCs. The CDR3 loop is CASSPFRQGARGYTF. In DNA form, the CDR3 reads TGTGCCAGCTCACCGTTTCGACAGGGGGCGCGCGGCTACACCTTC.